This T cell receptor (beta chain) comes out of a study of radiation and T cells in renal cell carcinoma. Clones were sequenced by immunoSEQ multiplex PCR, and TCRdb holds only the in-frame ones, with some missing. Altogether 95,000 to 150,000 clones are present, approximately 80% being singletons, with the ten largest covering approximately 3%. CDR1 SQVTM and CDR2 ANQGSEA come from the germline V gene. The CDR3 runs 17 residues. Trimming left V 7 bases short and J 0 bases short, with 19 bases between. Time point reported: baseline pretreatment blood. Regarding treatment: 15 Gy SBRT to primary tumor, nephrectomy 4 weeks later.

The sample here was blood, taken from a patient whose treatment included radiotherapy and nephrectomy. This receptor was obtained from a woman aged 55-75 years with renal cell carcinoma. V usage is TRBV29-1 and J usage is TRBJ2-6; D is possibly TRBD1 (6 bases). The DNA of the CDR3 is TGCAGCGCAGGGGACACAGGGCGAAGCTCTGGGGCCAACGTCCTGACTTTC. The encoded protein is CSAGDTGRSSGANVLTF.